These 28 T cell receptor beta chains were sequenced from one sample in a study of blood T cells in healthy people across ages. The authors ran a second PCR of about 6 to 11 cycles using a sample-barcoded 5' primer and a J-beta primer mix. TCRdb fed the 5' RACE reads into MiXCR, producing one record per CDR3 protein. The sample holds fewer than 2,000,000 distinct CDR3 sequences, about two fifths seen once. The sample taken for sequencing was blood. Receptor source: a human donor in good health.

The chain has TRBV5-1 and TRBJ1-1; D ambiguous. The CDR3 consists of 14 residues. The germline gives CDR1 SGHRS, CDR2 YFSETQ. V dropped 0 bases and J dropped 6 bases, with 12 bases sitting between them. CDR3 region: CASSLEGGSSEAFF. The CDR3, as DNA: TGCGCCAGCAGCTTGGAGGGAGGGTCCTCTGAAGCTTTCTTT.

The sample holds a few counts of this clonotype. V usage is TRBV4-2 and J usage is TRBJ2-4, with a tentative D call TRBD2 (6 bases). TRBJ2-7 explains the end of the DNA better; the J call may be wrong. Germline CDR1 reads LGHNA; CDR2 reads YNFKEQ. The CDR3 is 13 amino acids. The CDR3: CASSHPLAGEQYF. The CDR3, as DNA: TGTGCCAGCAGCCACCCACTAGCCGGCGAGCAGTACTTC.

The sample holds a few counts of this clonotype. This chain joins TRBV4-3 and TRBJ1-1, with 8 bases lining up with TRBD1. The trim removed 1 base at V and 3 bases at J, leaving 19 bases unmatched. Per the germline V gene, CDR1 is LGHNA and CDR2 is YSLEER. The CDR3 extends over 20 amino acids. This chain's CDR3 is CASSQGTGPAEVQIYTEAFF. CDR3 nucleotides: TGCGCCAGCAGCCAAGGGACAGGGCCGGCAGAAGTCCAGATTTACACTGAAGCTTTCTTT.

This clonotype was found a few times. The rearrangement links TRBV7-8 to TRBJ2-5, with D hard to call. Trimming pared 5 bases from V and 0 bases from J, leaving 16 bases between. This CDR3 contains 16 residues. Germline V gene data show CDR1 as SGHVS and CDR2 as FQNEAQ. The CDR3 DNA sequence: TGTGCCAGCAGCCGAAAGAAGCAATCTTACCAAGAGACCCAGTACTTC. Amino acids: CASSRKKQSYQETQYF. Full variable domain (missing parts from reference TRBV7-8 and TRBJ2-5): GAGVSQSPRYKVAKRGQDVALRCDPISGHVSLFWYQQALGQGPEFLTYFQNEAQLDKSGLPSDRFFAERPEGSVSTLKIQRTQQEDSAVYLCASSRKKQSYQETQYFGPGTRLLVL.

The chain has TRBV20-1 and TRBJ2-7, with D perhaps assigned TRBD1 or TRBD2 (5 bases each). Per the germline V gene, CDR1 is DFQATT and CDR2 is SNEGSKA (reference sequence). CDR3 length equals 14 residues. Deletions cut 2 bases from V and 0 bases from J, with 11 bases between. The chain's CDR3 is CSARRWGSSYEQYF. The CDR3 DNA reads as TGCAGTGCTAGACGGTGGGGGAGCTCCTACGAGCAGTACTTC.

The chain has TRBV6-1 and TRBJ1-1; the D gene is possibly TRBD1 (5 bases). From germline, CDR1 is MNHNS and CDR2 SASEGT. V was clipped by 3 bases and J by 4 bases, with 18 bases between them. The CDR3 length is 16 residues. The CDR3 region is CASSDPRASPSTEAFF. The CDR3 nucleotides read TGTGCCAGCAGTGACCCCAGGGCCTCTCCCTCCACTGAAGCTTTCTTT.

The rearrangement links TRBV12-3 or TRBV12-4 to TRBJ2-3, with D unresolved. V was clipped by 1 base and J by 6 bases, with 14 bases between them. The CDR3 runs to 15 residues. CDR3 DNA sequence: TGTGCCAGCAGTTTAGGCTGGGATCCTCCCGATACGCAGTATTTT. This codes for CASSLGWDPPDTQYF.

The chain is built from TRBV5-1 and TRBJ2-5, with 11 bases lining up with TRBD2. Germline CDR1 is SGHRS and CDR2 is YFSETQ. J lost 2 bases, V lost 4 bases, and 4 bases had no gene match. CDR3 size: 15 residues. The CDR3 DNA is TGCGCCAGCAGCAATCGACTAGCGGGGCAAGAGACCCAGTACTTC. This encodes CASSNRLAGQETQYF.

The chain joins TRBV10-3 to TRBJ2-5; 7 bases map to TRBD1. CDR1 is ENHRY, CDR2 SYGVKD, per germline. The V gene end was trimmed by 6 bases and the J gene end by 3 bases; junction bases not matched to a gene: 7. There are 14 residues in the CDR3. The CDR3 spells CAIRGTETKETQYF. In DNA, the CDR3 is TGTGCCATCAGGGGGACAGAAACTAAAGAGACCCAGTACTTC.

The chain has TRBV29-1 and TRBJ1-1; D is unclear. CDR1 SQVTM and CDR2 ANQGSEA come from the germline V gene. CDR3 length: 13 amino acids. Trimming removed 6 bases from V and 2 bases from J, with 13 bases in between. This CDR3 is CSVIPILNTEAFF. The DNA of the CDR3 is TGCAGCGTAATACCTATACTCAACACTGAAGCTTTCTTT.

The CDR3 here is CSASTPRTYEQYF. In DNA, the CDR3 is TGCAGTGCTAGCACCCCTAGGACCTACGAGCAGTACTTC. V usage is TRBV20-1 and J usage is TRBJ2-7, with D unclear. CDR1 is DFQATT and CDR2 is SNEGSKA in the germline V gene (reference sequence). This CDR3 region has 13 residues. The ends were cut back, 3 bases at V and 2 bases at J, with 11 bases in the middle.

In nucleotides, the CDR3 is TGCGCCAGCAGCCAAGAAAGACGACAGGCGGGCACTGAAGCTTTCTTT. Translation gives CASSQERRQAGTEAFF. This rearrangement joins TRBV4-1 to TRBJ1-1; possible D gene TRBD1, 6 bases. CDR3 length: 16 amino acids. The germline V and J ends were trimmed by 0 bases and 4 bases, with 15 bases remaining between them. Germline V gene lookup returns CDR1 MGHRA and CDR2 YSYEKL.

The chain joins TRBV12-3 or TRBV12-4 to TRBJ1-2; no clear D. V was clipped by 2 bases and J by 10 bases, with 8 bases between them. The CDR3 is 11 amino acids. CDR3 sequence (DNA): TGTGCCAGCAGTTTATACCAAAACTACACCTTC. This translates into CASSLYQNYTF.

This clonotype was seen only a few times. The chain joins TRBV12-3 or TRBV12-4 to TRBJ2-7; D may be TRBD2 (7 bases). Trimming shortened V by 5 bases and J by 6 bases, and 14 bases separated the two germline ends. The length of the CDR3 is 13 residues. This CDR3 reads CASSTGGGGEQYF. DNA for the CDR3: TGTGCCAGCAGTACGGGGGGCGGGGGCGAGCAGTACTTC.

This clonotype was observed a few times. The chain links TRBV15 to TRBJ2-2; weak D call: TRBD1 (5 bases). The germline CDR1 and CDR2 sequences are LNHNV and YYDKDF (reference sequence). The V and J ends lost 4 bases and 1 base respectively, with 10 bases between them. The CDR3 has 15 residues. CDR3 nucleotides: TGTGCCACCAGCACCGGACACTTGAACACCGGGGAGCTGTTTTTT. Its protein is CATSTGHLNTGELFF.

V and J are TRBV6-2 or TRBV6-3 and TRBJ2-5; 7 bases fit TRBD1. The last part of the DNA fits TRBJ2-7 better; the J call may be wrong. CDR3 length equals 15 residues. CDR1 and CDR2 from the germline V gene are MNHEY and SVGEGT. CDR3 sequence: CASSYLRTGVAEQYF. The DNA for the CDR3 is TGTGCCAGCAGTTACTTGAGAACAGGGGTGGCCGAGCAGTACTTC.

This clonotype has just a few counts. The chain couples TRBV29-1 to TRBJ1-2, with D unclear. The CDR3 runs 11 residues. Germline V CDR1 and CDR2: SQVTM, ANQGSEA. Trimming removed 8 bases from V and 4 bases from J, with 11 bases in between. The CDR3 sequence is CSSGEGYGYTF. DNA for the CDR3: TGCAGCTCGGGCGAGGGCTATGGCTACACCTTC.

This clonotype occurred a few times. V and J are TRBV5-5 and TRBJ2-5; 8 bases fit TRBD1. CDR1 is SGHKS, CDR2 YYEKEE, per germline (reference sequence). The length of the CDR3 is 15 residues. J lost 4 bases, V lost 4 bases, and 9 bases had no gene match. The CDR3 protein is CASSGTPGGRETQYF. The CDR3 bases are TGTGCCAGCAGCGGAACTCCAGGGGGCAGAGAGACCCAGTACTTC.

The chain links TRBV12-5 to TRBJ2-2, with no clear D. The germline V gene has CDR1 LGHNT and CDR2 FRNRAP. V was cut by 3 bases and J by 10 bases, with 21 bases left in between. CDR3 size: 16 residues. The CDR3 DNA reads as TGTGCTAGTGGTTTTGCCCTCGAGAATATACCGGTGGAGCTGTTTTTT. Its protein is CASGFALENIPVELFF.

This clonotype was seen a few times. This rearrangement joins TRBV27 to TRBJ1-5; D gene ambiguous. The CDR3 totals 14 residues. V lost 2 bases, J lost 7 bases, and 12 bases lay in between. Germline V gene sequence: CDR1 MNHEY, CDR2 SMNVEV (reference sequence). DNA for the CDR3: TGTGCCAGCAGTTTAAACGGTCCGAACCAGCCCCAGCATTTT. Amino acids: CASSLNGPNQPQHF.

This clonotype was counted a few times. This chain joins TRBV29-1 and TRBJ2-1; D is uncertain. The germline V gene encodes CDR1 SQVTM and CDR2 ANQGSEA. The ends were cut back, 7 bases at V and 4 bases at J, with 20 bases in the middle. CDR3 length: 15 amino acids. The CDR3 nucleotides read TGCAGCGCCACGTTTACCGAGAAAGCGTACAATGAGCAGTTCTTC. Protein product: CSATFTEKAYNEQFF.

This chain uses TRBV2 with TRBJ2-5, with 7 bases matching TRBD2. The CDR3 contains 15 residues. Per germline, CDR1 SNHLY and CDR2 FYNNEI. V was pared by 4 bases and J by 0 bases, with 5 bases of the junction left unmatched. CDR3 in amino acids: CASSAPRGDQETQYF. Written as DNA, the CDR3 is TGTGCCAGCAGTGCCCCCCGGGGGGACCAAGAGACCCAGTACTTC.

This sequence joins TRBV4-3 and TRBJ2-7; D perhaps matches TRBD1 (5 bases). The V gene lost 0 bases and the J gene lost 2 bases, with 14 bases spanning the gap. The CDR3 is 16 amino acids. The germline V gene encodes CDR1 LGHNA and CDR2 YSLEER. The CDR3 DNA sequence: TGCGCCAGCAGCCAAGATCAGGCAGGGTCCACCTACGAGCAGTACTTC. Translation gives CASSQDQAGSTYEQYF.

This CDR3 is CASSSGRLYQETQYF. DNA for the CDR3: TGTGCCAGCAGCTCTGGACGGCTGTACCAAGAGACCCAGTACTTC. This chain uses TRBV9 with TRBJ2-5; D unclear. Germline values: CDR1 SGDLS, CDR2 YYNGEE. The CDR3 is 15 amino acids. Trimming removed 4 bases from V and 0 bases from J, with 13 bases in between.

In its sample, this clonotype was seen once. V and J are TRBV5-5 and TRBJ1-1; no definite D call. The CDR3 has 11 residues. Per the germline V gene, CDR1 is SGHKS and CDR2 is YYEKEE (reference sequence). The V gene lost 5 bases and the J gene lost 10 bases, with 12 bases spanning the gap. The CDR3 sequence: CASSSLGGAFF. The CDR3 DNA follows: TGTGCCAGCAGTTCGTTAGGAGGAGCTTTCTTT.

The rearrangement uses TRBV12-3 or TRBV12-4 and TRBJ1-2, with TRBD1 identical over 7 bases. The CDR3 length is 15 residues. The junction had 16 bases not matched to a gene; V was cut back by 10 bases and J by 5 bases. The CDR3 loop is CATSEGAGVRYGYTF. The CDR3 DNA is TGTGCCACCTCGGAGGGGGCGGGAGTTCGGTATGGCTACACCTTC.

This clonotype was recorded a few times. The V and J genes are TRBV29-1 and TRBJ2-7, with 7 positions matching TRBD1. The V gene's germline CDR1 is SQVTM and CDR2 ANQGSEA. V was pared by 4 bases and J by 5 bases, with 11 bases of the junction left unmatched. CDR3 size: 14 residues. CDR3 protein: CSVGQGVNTDEQYF. The CDR3 region has the DNA TGCAGCGTTGGCCAGGGGGTCAATACTGACGAGCAGTACTTC.

The V and J genes are TRBV20-1 and TRBJ1-4, with D tentatively TRBD1 (6 bases). This CDR3 comprises 16 residues. V was cut by 5 bases and J by 6 bases, with 22 bases left in between. Germline V CDR1 and CDR2: DFQATT, SNEGSKA (reference sequence). CDR3 in amino acids: CSALGTLLEQDEKLFF. CDR3 DNA: TGCAGTGCTCTGGGGACACTTCTGGAGCAGGATGAAAAACTGTTTTTT.